Sequencing of this TCR beta chain was carried out in a study of low-dose radiotherapy and immunotherapy resistance in tumors. A few counts support this clonotype. Covering alpha and beta chains, TRAV- and TRBV-specific primers were used for the first-strand cDNA. Amplification of TCRs used a constant-region primer and V-primer adapter for around 20 PCR cycles. TCRdb reprocessed the reads with MiXCR, giving one entry per CDR3 protein. This table has under 40,000 distinct CDR3 sequences, approximately 49% appearing once. The germline gives CDR1 SGHRS, CDR2 YFSETQ. CDR3 length equals 14 residues. V lost 1 base and J lost 7, with 12 bases in between. Described time point: after trial treatment. The sample's treatment: LDRT plus nivolumab, ipilimumab, low-dose cyclophosphamide and aspirin (RACIN trial).

The sequencing used PBMCs, collected after low-dose radiotherapy plus immunotherapy. The V call is TRBV5-1, the J call TRBJ2-1; D is perhaps TRBD1 (6 bases). The clonotype was recovered from a male donor with gallbladder cancer. This chain's CDR3 is CASSLTGLGNEQFF. The CDR3 nucleotides are TGCGCCAGCAGCTTGACAGGGCTTGGGAATGAGCAGTTCTTC.